Listed below are T cell receptor beta chains from one sample, sequenced in a study of blood T cell repertoires in COVID-19. Here immunoSEQ multiplex PCR was the method, and the copy in TCRdb shows in-frame clones only, minus some. The repertoire holds approximately 59,000 clones, with around 85% as singletons. Specimen: peripheral blood. The receptors here all came from a man aged 40-55 years with active COVID-19. The CDR3 runs from the conserved cysteine through the conserved F or W.

j_call: TRBJ2-7; v_call: TRBV20-1; cdr3_aa: CSASMAGSYEQYF
j_call: TRBJ1-5; v_call: TRBV5-8; cdr3_aa: CASSLGFRDRGRMWPQHF
j_call: TRBJ2-7; v_call: TRBV29-1; cdr3_aa: CSVEGLAGFNDEQYF
j_call: TRBJ2-1; v_call: TRBV7-8; cdr3_aa: CASSFSRANEQFF
j_call: TRBJ1-1; v_call: TRBV5-5; cdr3_aa: CASSSYLIGTGDITEAFF
j_call: TRBJ2-7; v_call: TRBV7-9; cdr3_aa: CASSSTGSPYEQYF
j_call: TRBJ1-2; v_call: TRBV28; cdr3_aa: CASSSSLGSPSGGYTF
j_call: TRBJ2-2; v_call: TRBV7-9; cdr3_aa: CASSRPRGQGVGELFF
j_call: TRBJ2-7; v_call: TRBV19; cdr3_aa: CASSIGAFYEQYF
j_call: TRBJ2-1; v_call: TRBV28; cdr3_aa: CASRDSNEQFF
j_call: TRBJ1-4; v_call: TRBV30; cdr3_aa: CAWRTHSAGVNEKLFF
j_call: TRBJ2-7; v_call: TRBV29-1; cdr3_aa: CSVRQGVFEQYF
j_call: TRBJ1-2; v_call: TRBV5-1; cdr3_aa: CASSLTGIYGYTF
j_call: TRBJ2-7; v_call: TRBV18; cdr3_aa: CASFRSGGLGTIYEQYF
j_call: TRBJ1-2; v_call: TRBV6-5; cdr3_aa: CASRDRFELVYGYTF
j_call: TRBJ1-2; v_call: TRBV19; cdr3_aa: CASSIGGRVNYGYTF
j_call: TRBJ1-5; v_call: TRBV5-5; cdr3_aa: CASSFGSQPQHF
j_call: TRBJ2-1; v_call: TRBV6-5; cdr3_aa: CASSLVAGDEQFF
j_call: TRBJ1-5; v_call: TRBV21-1; cdr3_aa: CASTYREPKPQHF
j_call: TRBJ2-5; v_call: TRBV5-1; cdr3_aa: CASSLVLQAQETQYF
j_call: TRBJ2-2; v_call: TRBV2; cdr3_aa: CASTSEGLGGTGELFF
j_call: TRBJ1-5; v_call: TRBV7-9; cdr3_aa: CASSSTIAYSGGRAQPQHF
j_call: TRBJ2-3; v_call: TRBV3-1/TRBV3-2; cdr3_aa: CASSQGIKGRTSGFSTDTQYF
j_call: TRBJ2-1; v_call: TRBV3-1/TRBV3-2; cdr3_aa: CASSPGLAGNNEQFF
j_call: TRBJ1-1; v_call: TRBV10-3; cdr3_aa: CAITGDTGGVTEAFF
j_call: TRBJ1-6; v_call: TRBV27; cdr3_aa: CASSLSGSSSYNSPLHF
j_call: TRBJ1-4; v_call: TRBV29-1; cdr3_aa: CSVELQRGEKLFF
j_call: TRBJ2-7; v_call: TRBV6-5; cdr3_aa: CASRRLAGAYEQYF
j_call: TRBJ1-4; v_call: TRBV4-1; cdr3_aa: CASSQAWAVNEKLFF
j_call: TRBJ2-5; v_call: TRBV19; cdr3_aa: CASSIGAGRETQYF
j_call: TRBJ2-1; v_call: TRBV6-6; cdr3_aa: CASSYGLAGNREQFF
j_call: TRBJ2-3; v_call: TRBV3-1/TRBV3-2; cdr3_aa: CASSQLIAGSDTQYF
j_call: TRBJ2-1; v_call: TRBV27; cdr3_aa: CASSLRGSNEQFF
j_call: TRBJ2-1; v_call: TRBV2; cdr3_aa: CASRAPGQEQFF
j_call: TRBJ2-7; v_call: TRBV3-1/TRBV3-2; cdr3_aa: CASSFQGASYEQYF
j_call: TRBJ1-5; v_call: TRBV19; cdr3_aa: CASSARQGISNQPQHF
j_call: TRBJ2-1; v_call: TRBV5-1; cdr3_aa: CASSHSGPYNEQFF
j_call: TRBJ1-2; v_call: TRBV28; cdr3_aa: CASSSYNGARNYGYTF
j_call: TRBJ2-1; v_call: TRBV14; cdr3_aa: CASSQEPAGEEFF
j_call: TRBJ2-7; v_call: TRBV5-5; cdr3_aa: CASNTGFSYEQYF
j_call: TRBJ2-1; v_call: TRBV6-2/TRBV6-3; cdr3_aa: CASSYAVTGYNEQFF
j_call: TRBJ2-3; v_call: TRBV5-1; cdr3_aa: CASSLAWTGGGGDTQYF
j_call: TRBJ2-3; v_call: TRBV6-5; cdr3_aa: CASSAGGSTDTQYF
j_call: TRBJ2-3; v_call: TRBV29-1; cdr3_aa: CSVETHRDTQYF
j_call: TRBJ1-1; v_call: TRBV6-1; cdr3_aa: CASSERTGFNTEAFF
j_call: TRBJ2-7; v_call: TRBV19; cdr3_aa: CASSITSVDEQYF
j_call: TRBJ2-7; v_call: TRBV10-3; cdr3_aa: CAITADSYEQYF
j_call: TRBJ2-1; v_call: TRBV2; cdr3_aa: CASSEGGISEQFF
j_call: TRBJ1-2; v_call: TRBV27; cdr3_aa: CASSPRDTYGYTF
j_call: TRBJ1-6; v_call: TRBV27; cdr3_aa: CASSYGGINSPLHF
j_call: TRBJ1-5; v_call: TRBV3-1/TRBV3-2; cdr3_aa: CASSKKGDSNQPQHF
j_call: TRBJ1-3; v_call: TRBV28; cdr3_aa: CASSDTVSSGNTIYF
j_call: TRBJ2-5; v_call: TRBV25-1; cdr3_aa: CASRTSGGPSVTQYF
j_call: TRBJ1-1; v_call: TRBV6-5; cdr3_aa: CASSYAVDRGTEAFF